The 26 T cell receptor beta chains below were found in one sample sequenced in a study of early T cells in non-severe SARS-CoV-2 infection (dated by TCRdb to 2020 to 2023). The method behind the library was 5' RACE. The instrument given in TCRdb is NextSeq 500. The raw public data were reprocessed by TCRdb itself: fastp quality trimming at Q25, MiXCR clonotype calling, in-frame beta chains only. CDR3 protein sequences are deduplicated, and each keeps its most common genes and DNA. The sample has more than 95,000 distinct CDR3 sequences on record, about 15% of them singletons. The top ten clonotypes cover 20% to 25% of the sample. Sequenced input: whole blood. These receptor sequences come from an adult who was a healthcare worker with PCR-confirmed SARS-CoV-2 infection or an uninfected control (not recorded which).

This clonotype appeared a few times. The V and J genes are TRBV4-1 and TRBJ2-7, with D possibly being TRBD1 (6 bases). Germline V CDR1 and CDR2: MGHRA, YSYEKL. This CDR3 spans 13 amino acids. V dropped 5 bases and J dropped 3 bases, with 11 bases sitting between them. CDR3 coding DNA: TGCGCCAGCAGCAGTGGACAGAACTACGAGCAGTACTTC. Translated: CASSSGQNYEQYF.

V gene TRBV12-3 or TRBV12-4 combines with J gene TRBJ1-5; D is possibly TRBD1 (5 bases). The ends were cut back, 5 bases at V and 4 bases at J, with 9 bases in the middle. There are 13 residues in the CDR3. The CDR3 spells CASSTGRNQPQHF. CDR3 nucleotide sequence: TGTGCCAGCAGTACGGGACGGAATCAGCCCCAGCATTTT.

The chain uses TRBV10-3 and TRBJ2-5, with D perhaps matching TRBD2 (6 bases). V was cut by 0 bases and J by 1 base, with 6 bases left in between. Per the germline V gene, CDR1 is ENHRY and CDR2 is SYGVKD. The CDR3 totals 14 residues. CDR3 region: CAISESGSQETQYF. For the CDR3, the DNA is TGTGCCATCAGTGAGTCCGGGAGCCAAGAGACCCAGTACTTC.

Ten or more counts support this clonotype. The genes are TRBV12-3 or TRBV12-4 and TRBJ1-3; D not resolved. The CDR3 spans 13 residues. The V end was cut by 10 bases, the J end by 2 bases, with 12 bases between. The CDR3 coding sequence is TGTGCCACGACAATCGGACCTGGAAACACCATATATTTT. Translating it yields CATTIGPGNTIYF.

This clonotype was seen a few times. The chain couples TRBV5-1 to TRBJ2-5; D is possibly TRBD2 (6 bases). This CDR3 is 14 amino acids long. The germline V gene encodes CDR1 SGHRS and CDR2 YFSETQ. The germline V and J ends were trimmed by 2 bases and 5 bases, with 13 bases remaining between them. CDR3 residues: CASSFASGGETQYF. The CDR3 region has the DNA TGCGCCAGCAGCTTCGCGTCTGGAGGGGAGACCCAGTACTTC.

This chain joins TRBV30 and TRBJ2-1; no definite D call. The CDR3 runs 11 residues. CDR1 is GTSNPN and CDR2 is SVGIG in the germline V gene (reference sequence). The V end was cut by 5 bases, the J end by 3 bases, with 5 bases between. The CDR3 bases are TGTGCCTGGCGACACTACAATGAGCAGTTCTTC. Protein: CAWRHYNEQFF. Using reference TRBV30 and TRBJ2-1 for the parts outside the CDR3, the full variable domain is SQTIHQWPATLVQPVGSPLSLECTVEGTSNPNLYWYRQAAGRGLQLLFYSVGIGQISSEVPQNLSASRPQDRQFILSSKKLLLSDSGFYLCAWRHYNEQFFGPGTRLTVL.

This clonotype was detected a few times. The chain carries TRBV4-1 and TRBJ2-7; 7 bases are a match to TRBD1. J was trimmed by 0 bases and V by 4 bases; bases with no gene match: 6. From germline, CDR1 is MGHRA and CDR2 YSYEKL. The CDR3 covers 15 residues. CDR3 DNA sequence: TGCGCCAGCAGCCCCAAGTCAGGGGGCTCCTACGAGCAGTACTTC. Amino acids: CASSPKSGGSYEQYF.

This clonotype occurred once. An end of the junction does not agree with germline; a read error may underlie this. The rearrangement joins TRBV7-6 to TRBJ2-3; perhaps TRBD2 as D (6 bases). The CDR3 runs to 16 residues. CDR1 is SGHVS and CDR2 is FNYEAQ in the germline V gene. CDR3 sequence: CVSSLADYQRTDTQYF. Written as DNA, the CDR3 is TGTGTCAGCAGCTTAGCGGACTACCAGCGCACAGATACGCAGTATTTT.

The genes are TRBV10-2 and TRBJ1-6, with 7 nucleotides matching TRBD1. The J segment lost 7 bases and the V segment lost 7 bases, leaving 7 bases of the junction unmatched. The length of the CDR3 is 14 residues. Germline CDR1 WSHSY, CDR2 SAAADI. The CDR3 DNA sequence: TGCGCCAGCATGTGGGGACAGATAAATTCACCCCTCCACTTT. This encodes CASMWGQINSPLHF.

This chain connects TRBV6-6 to TRBJ1-1; TRBD1 is a possible D gene (5 bases). Trimming pared 5 bases from V and 7 bases from J, leaving 14 bases between. This CDR3 is 13 amino acids long. CDR1 is MNHNY, CDR2 SVGAGI, per germline (reference sequence). CDR3 in amino acids: CASSEAGSGEAFF. DNA of the CDR3: TGTGCCAGCAGTGAGGCAGGGAGCGGTGAAGCTTTCTTT.

The chain joins TRBV25-1 to TRBJ2-1, with D possibly TRBD1 on 5 matching bases. Trimming took 5 bases from V and 2 from J, leaving 10 bases between them. This CDR3 is built from 14 residues. Germline assignment: CDR1 MGHDK and CDR2 SYGVNS. DNA of the CDR3: TGTGCCAGCAGTCAGGGTTTCGCCTACAATGAGCAGTTCTTC. Protein product: CASSQGFAYNEQFF. The variable domain in full, completed from reference TRBV25-1 and TRBJ2-1, reads EADIYQTPRYLVIGTGKKITLECSQTMGHDKMYWYQQDPGMELHLIHYSYGVNSTEKGDLSSESTVSRIRTEHFPLTLESARPSHTSQYLCASSQGFAYNEQFFGPGTRLTVL.

The rearrangement links TRBV6-4 to TRBJ2-2, with unresolved D. CDR1 and CDR2 from the germline V gene are MRHNA and SNTAGT. The V and J ends lost 4 bases and 0 bases respectively, with 6 bases between them. The CDR3 has 14 amino acids. CDR3 in amino acids: CASSGAPNTGELFF. As DNA, the CDR3 is TGTGCCAGCAGTGGAGCGCCGAACACCGGGGAGCTGTTTTTT.

The chain joins TRBV9 to TRBJ2-1; 12 bases fit TRBD2. Looked up from germline, CDR1 is SGDLS and CDR2 is YYNGEE. V lost 1 base, J lost 9 bases, and 8 bases stayed unmatched. The CDR3 is made up of 16 amino acids. CDR3 in amino acids: CASSVNPTSGGAEQFF. The CDR3 DNA is TGTGCCAGCAGCGTAAACCCGACTAGCGGGGGTGCTGAGCAGTTCTTC.

As for this clonotype: A read error may produce the germline difference seen at one junction end. The CDR3 sequence: CSARGAGGLGETQYF. The CDR3, as DNA: TGCAGTGCAAGAGGAGCGGGGGGGCTGGGTGAGACCCAGTACTTC. The chain uses TRBV20-1 and TRBJ2-5, with 10 bases matching TRBD2. Germline loops: CDR1 DFQATT, CDR2 SNEGSKA (reference sequence). This CDR3 has 15 residues.

This clonotype was seen a handful of times. V is TRBV5-4 and J is TRBJ2-3, with D perhaps matching TRBD1 (6 bases). In germline, CDR1 is SGHNT, CDR2 YYREEE (reference sequence). CDR3 length: 16 residues. Trimming pared 4 bases from V and 0 bases from J, leaving 15 bases between. CDR3 DNA sequence: TGTGCCAGCAGCCAACACACAGGGCCTAGCACAGATACGCAGTATTTT. Protein sequence: CASSQHTGPSTDTQYF.

V and J are TRBV7-2 and TRBJ1-1; no clear D gene. This CDR3 has 14 amino acids. In germline, CDR1 is SGHTA, CDR2 FQGNSA. Trimming stripped 3 bases from V and 11 bases from J, with 19 bases between. This CDR3 is CASSLIDTRAPAFF. The CDR3 coding sequence is TGTGCCAGCAGCTTGATTGACACCCGGGCGCCGGCTTTCTTT.

V and J are TRBV10-3 and TRBJ2-1; no reliable D call. This CDR3 has 12 amino acids. V lost 2 bases to trimming and J lost 8 bases, with 7 bases between them. Germline V gives CDR1 ENHRY, CDR2 SYGVKD. CDR3 sequence reads: CAISETSDEQFF. CDR3 sequence (DNA): TGTGCCATCAGTGAGACCAGCGATGAGCAGTTCTTC.

This clonotype was recorded a few times. This chain links TRBV4-2 with TRBJ2-1; D remains ambiguous. V was pared by 0 bases and J by 5 bases, with 5 bases between. This CDR3 has 13 residues. Germline V lookup: CDR1 LGHNA, CDR2 YNFKEQ. The CDR3 sequence: CASSQETHNEQFF. The CDR3 region has the DNA TGTGCCAGCAGCCAAGAAACCCACAATGAGCAGTTCTTC.

This clonotype was recorded a few times. The CDR3 reads CASHTGTHGNTIYF. CDR3 nucleotides: TGTGCCAGCCATACCGGGACGCACGGAAACACCATATATTTT. The rearrangement uses TRBV6-5 and TRBJ1-3; TRBD1 might be the D (5 bases). The germline CDR1 and CDR2 sequences are MNHEY and SVGAGI. The CDR3 is 14 amino acids. Deletions cut 8 bases from V and 4 bases from J, with 15 bases between.

V gene TRBV10-3 combines with J gene TRBJ1-1; the D is unclear. The CDR3 has 10 residues. Looked up from germline, CDR1 is ENHRY and CDR2 is SYGVKD. V shed 10 bases and J shed 2 bases, with 5 bases lying between them. Here the CDR3 reads CATLNTEAFF. The CDR3 DNA reads as TGTGCCACCTTAAACACTGAAGCTTTCTTT.

This clonotype appeared many times. This sequence joins TRBV7-3 and TRBJ2-2; D perhaps matches TRBD1 (5 bases). V lost 5 bases to trimming and J lost 5 bases, with 6 bases between them. From germline, CDR1 is SGHTA and CDR2 FQGTGA. CDR3 length equals 12 residues. The CDR3 sequence is CASSQGTGELFF. The CDR3 coding sequence is TGTGCCAGCAGCCAGGGTACCGGGGAGCTGTTTTTT.

Many counts were recorded for this clonotype. CDR3 nucleotides: TGTGCCAGCACCGACGAATGGGGGCGTAGATACGAGCAGTACTTC. It encodes CASTDEWGRRYEQYF. This chain uses TRBV12-3 or TRBV12-4 with TRBJ2-7; possible D gene TRBD1, 6 bases. Trimming left V 7 bases short and J 4 bases short, with 20 bases between. CDR3 length equals 15 residues.

V usage is TRBV19 and J usage is TRBJ2-3, with D hard to call. Per the germline V gene, CDR1 is LNHDA and CDR2 is SQIVND (reference sequence). V lost 4 bases, J lost 8 bases, and 7 bases lay in between. This CDR3 is 11 amino acids long. CDR3 sequence reads: CASSNIRTQYF. The DNA for the CDR3 is TGTGCCAGTAGTAACATCCGTACGCAGTATTTT.

There are a few counts of this clonotype. The chain couples TRBV10-3 to TRBJ2-1; D remains unclear. Trimming stripped 7 bases from V and 2 bases from J, with 9 bases between. CDR1 ENHRY and CDR2 SYGVKD come from the germline V gene. The CDR3 runs 13 residues. DNA of the CDR3: TGTGCCATCAAACCACGCCCCTACAATGAGCAGTTCTTC. This gives the protein CAIKPRPYNEQFF.

This clonotype was found many times. The rearrangement joins TRBV20-1 to TRBJ2-7; D is unresolved. Germline V CDR1 and CDR2: DFQATT, SNEGSKA (reference sequence). Trimming shortened V by 0 bases and J by 3 bases, and 21 bases separated the two germline ends. This CDR3 comprises 17 residues. In DNA, the CDR3 is TGCAGTGCTAGAGATCGGCACCGGGCCAAGAGGTTCTACGAGCAGTACTTC. As protein: CSARDRHRAKRFYEQYF.

V usage is TRBV19 and J usage is TRBJ2-3; a possible D gene is TRBD2 (6 bases). Looked up from germline, CDR1 is LNHDA and CDR2 is SQIVND (reference sequence). CDR3 length: 16 amino acids. The germline V and J ends were trimmed by 7 bases and 0 bases, with 17 bases remaining between them. The CDR3 reads CASNPPGLKSTDTQYF. The CDR3 coding sequence is TGTGCCAGTAATCCGCCGGGACTCAAAAGCACAGATACGCAGTATTTT.